A selection of T cell receptor beta chains follows, all from one sample in a study of long-term antiretroviral therapy in people with HIV. Profiled with immunoSEQ multiplex PCR; TCRdb holds only in-frame clones, not every one. The sample contains approximately 22,000 clones, around 84% of which appear only once. The sequencing here drew on unsorted PBMCs, taken 1.9 years after starting antiretroviral therapy. The source is a woman between 50 and 59 years old with HIV. Each CDR3 is given with its conserved first and last residue. D genes are given only for firm matches. Size is stated for part of the rows, as once, few or many counts, or as a class when the clone is expanded.

d_gene: TRBD2; abundance: NA; v_gene: TRBV6-6; j_gene: TRBJ2-1; CDR3nt: TGTGCCAGCAGTTCTTTGACTAGCGGGCTTGACAATGAGCAGTTCTTC; CDR3aa: CASSSLTSGLDNEQFF
d_gene: TRBD1; abundance: NA; v_gene: TRBV9; j_gene: TRBJ1-6; CDR3nt: TGTGCCAGCAGCGTAACAGGGGAGGCCTCACCCCTCCACTTT; CDR3aa: CASSVTGEASPLHF
d_gene: NA; abundance: NA; v_gene: TRBV19; j_gene: TRBJ2-5; CDR3nt: TGTGCCAGTAGTGTCGAAGAGACCCAGTACTTC; CDR3aa: CASSVEETQYF
d_gene: TRBD2; abundance: NA; v_gene: TRBV4-1; j_gene: TRBJ2-1; CDR3nt: TGCGCCAGCAGCCAACGTTGGGGGGGGAATGAGCAGTTCTTC; CDR3aa: CASSQRWGGNEQFF
d_gene: NA; abundance: NA; v_gene: TRBV5-1; j_gene: TRBJ1-4; CDR3nt: TGCGCCAGCAGCCACTACGGGACGGATAATGAAAAACTGTTTTTT; CDR3aa: CASSHYGTDNEKLFF
d_gene: TRBD2; abundance: NA; v_gene: TRBV18; j_gene: TRBJ2-1; CDR3nt: TGTGCCAGCTCTCCTTTAGCGGGGGCTAATAGGAATGAGCAGTTCTTC; CDR3aa: CASSPLAGANRNEQFF
d_gene: NA; abundance: NA; v_gene: TRBV11-2; j_gene: TRBJ1-3; CDR3nt: TGTGCCAGCAGCTTAGTGGCAGGGCATAACTCTGGAAACACCATATATTTT; CDR3aa: CASSLVAGHNSGNTIYF
d_gene: NA; abundance: NA; v_gene: TRBV4-3; j_gene: TRBJ1-6; CDR3nt: TGCGCCAGCAGCCAAGCCTCCCTGGATCCCCTTTCACCCCTCCACTTT; CDR3aa: CASSQASLDPLSPLHF
d_gene: NA; abundance: NA; v_gene: TRBV28; j_gene: TRBJ1-5; CDR3nt: TGTGCCAGCATCAGCCCGGGGGGTGGTGGCTGGCAGCCCCAGCATTTT; CDR3aa: CASISPGGGGWQPQHF
d_gene: NA; abundance: NA; v_gene: TRBV30; j_gene: TRBJ1-1; CDR3nt: TGTGCCTGGACCCACCGGGGCGGGATGAACACTGAAGCTTTCTTT; CDR3aa: CAWTHRGGMNTEAFF
d_gene: NA; abundance: NA; v_gene: TRBV7-2; j_gene: TRBJ1-1; CDR3nt: TGTGCCAGCAGCCTAGGGCTGACGAACACTGAAGCTTTCTTT; CDR3aa: CASSLGLTNTEAFF
d_gene: NA; abundance: NA; v_gene: TRBV10-2; j_gene: TRBJ2-5; CDR3nt: TGCGCCAGCAGTGAGTCGCGAATGTACCAAGAGACCCAGTACTTC; CDR3aa: CASSESRMYQETQYF
d_gene: NA; abundance: NA; v_gene: TRBV6-1; j_gene: TRBJ1-2; CDR3nt: TGTGCCAGCAGTGAAGTAGATCAGAATGGCTACACCTTC; CDR3aa: CASSEVDQNGYTF
d_gene: NA; abundance: NA; v_gene: TRBV28; j_gene: TRBJ2-2; CDR3nt: TGTGCCAGCAGCCCCGGGCCCCGGCCCGGGGAGCTGTTTTTT; CDR3aa: CASSPGPRPGELFF
d_gene: NA; abundance: NA; v_gene: TRBV13; j_gene: TRBJ2-1; CDR3nt: TGTGCCAGCAGTTCTCCGGGAGCGAGGGTTGAGCAGTTCTTC; CDR3aa: CASSSPGARVEQFF
d_gene: NA; abundance: few; v_gene: TRBV5-1; j_gene: TRBJ1-6; CDR3nt: TGCGCCAGCAGCTTAACTCAGGGTCGCCCCCTCCACTTT; CDR3aa: CASSLTQGRPLHF
d_gene: NA; abundance: NA; v_gene: TRBV7-3; j_gene: TRBJ2-5; CDR3nt: TGTGCCAGCAGCTTCACCCCGGACCCGAGCGGGACCCAGTACTTC; CDR3aa: CASSFTPDPSGTQYF
d_gene: NA; abundance: NA; v_gene: TRBV21-1; j_gene: TRBJ1-3; CDR3nt: TGTGCCAGCAGCAAAGTCGGACGGTCTGGAAACACCATATATTTT; CDR3aa: CASSKVGRSGNTIYF
d_gene: NA; abundance: NA; v_gene: TRBV28; j_gene: TRBJ1-2; CDR3nt: TGTGCCAGCAGTTTGTTGGGAGATGGCTACACCTTC; CDR3aa: CASSLLGDGYTF
d_gene: NA; abundance: NA; v_gene: TRBV6-1; j_gene: TRBJ2-7; CDR3nt: TGTGCCAGCAGTGTCACAGGACGCACCTACGAGCAGTACTTC; CDR3aa: CASSVTGRTYEQYF
d_gene: NA; abundance: NA; v_gene: TRBV9; j_gene: TRBJ2-2; CDR3nt: TGTGCCAGCAGCACGACAGGTTCGAACACCGGGGAGCTGTTTTTT; CDR3aa: CASSTTGSNTGELFF
d_gene: TRBD2; abundance: NA; v_gene: TRBV27; j_gene: TRBJ2-5; CDR3nt: TGTGCCAGCAGTTTCGCGGGACTAGCGGGGGGGGCGGAGACCCAGTACTTC; CDR3aa: CASSFAGLAGGAETQYF
d_gene: NA; abundance: NA; v_gene: TRBV7-2; j_gene: TRBJ2-7; CDR3nt: TGTGCCAGCAGCTTGGGGGGGGGCAGCTACGAGCAGTACTTC; CDR3aa: CASSLGGGSYEQYF
d_gene: NA; abundance: NA; v_gene: TRBV30; j_gene: TRBJ1-2; CDR3nt: TGTGCCTGGAGCTTAGGGGCCGCTTCGGATGGCTACACCTTC; CDR3aa: CAWSLGAASDGYTF
d_gene: TRBD1; abundance: NA; v_gene: TRBV11-2; j_gene: TRBJ2-7; CDR3nt: TGTGCCAGCAGCCCTCCACCCCGGGACAGGGCCTACGAGCAGTACTTC; CDR3aa: CASSPPPRDRAYEQYF
d_gene: NA; abundance: NA; v_gene: TRBV6-6; j_gene: TRBJ1-6; CDR3nt: TGTGCCAGCACCCCATCAGGCCCCTATAATTCACCCCTCCACTTT; CDR3aa: CASTPSGPYNSPLHF
d_gene: TRBD2; abundance: NA; v_gene: TRBV5-4; j_gene: TRBJ2-5; CDR3nt: TGTGCCAGCAGCCCCGGTAGGGGACTAGCGGGGAAAGAGACCCAGTACTTC; CDR3aa: CASSPGRGLAGKETQYF
d_gene: TRBD1; abundance: NA; v_gene: TRBV19; j_gene: TRBJ1-2; CDR3nt: TGTGCCACCCAAGCCCAATTTCGGACAGGGCACTATGGCTACACCTTC; CDR3aa: CATQAQFRTGHYGYTF
d_gene: NA; abundance: NA; v_gene: TRBV27; j_gene: TRBJ1-1; CDR3nt: TGTGCCAGCAGGATGGGGGGGACGGCAGAAGCTTTCTTT; CDR3aa: CASRMGGTAEAFF
d_gene: NA; abundance: NA; v_gene: TRBV11-3; j_gene: TRBJ2-1; CDR3nt: TGTGCCAGCAGCTTAGAGGGAAATGAGCAGTTCTTC; CDR3aa: CASSLEGNEQFF
d_gene: NA; abundance: NA; v_gene: TRBV28; j_gene: TRBJ1-1; CDR3nt: TGTGCCAGCAGAATGAACACTGAAGCTTTCTTT; CDR3aa: CASRMNTEAFF
d_gene: NA; abundance: NA; v_gene: TRBV7-8; j_gene: TRBJ2-3; CDR3nt: TGTGCCAGCAGCCACCCCCGGGACTCCCTAGATACGCAGTATTTT; CDR3aa: CASSHPRDSLDTQYF
d_gene: NA; abundance: NA; v_gene: TRBV10-3; j_gene: TRBJ2-2; CDR3nt: TGTGCCATCAGACCCGGGACGGAGAACACCGGGGAGCTGTTTTTT; CDR3aa: CAIRPGTENTGELFF
d_gene: NA; abundance: NA; v_gene: TRBV2; j_gene: TRBJ1-4; CDR3nt: TGTGCCAGCAGTGAAACTCTCGGGACTATAGGGGAAAAACTGTTTTTT; CDR3aa: CASSETLGTIGEKLFF
d_gene: TRBD1; abundance: few; v_gene: TRBV6-1; j_gene: TRBJ1-2; CDR3nt: TGTGCCAGCAGTGTGACAGGGACAGGTGGCTACACCTTC; CDR3aa: CASSVTGTGGYTF
d_gene: NA; abundance: NA; v_gene: TRBV13; j_gene: TRBJ1-2; CDR3nt: TGTGCCAGCAGCTTAGGAGTAGATGGCTACACCTTC; CDR3aa: CASSLGVDGYTF
d_gene: NA; abundance: NA; v_gene: TRBV5-1; j_gene: TRBJ1-2; CDR3nt: TGCGCCAGCAGAGTAGACGGAAACTATGGCTACACCTTC; CDR3aa: CASRVDGNYGYTF
d_gene: NA; abundance: NA; v_gene: TRBV6-6; j_gene: TRBJ1-5; CDR3nt: TGTGCCAGCAGTCTTGAAAGCAATCAGCCCCAGCATTTT; CDR3aa: CASSLESNQPQHF
d_gene: NA; abundance: NA; v_gene: TRBV27; j_gene: TRBJ1-5; CDR3nt: TGTGCCAGCAGTTCCCGTGGGGGTACGGGCAATCAGCCCCAGCATTTT; CDR3aa: CASSSRGGTGNQPQHF
d_gene: NA; abundance: NA; v_gene: TRBV15; j_gene: TRBJ2-7; CDR3nt: TGTGCCACCAGCAGAGAGGGGGTTGGCTACGAGCAGTACTTC; CDR3aa: CATSREGVGYEQYF
d_gene: NA; abundance: few; v_gene: TRBV29-1; j_gene: TRBJ2-7; CDR3nt: TGCAGCGTTCATGGGGCCTTGGGAAGGGACGAGCAGTACTTC; CDR3aa: CSVHGALGRDEQYF
d_gene: NA; abundance: NA; v_gene: TRBV20-1; j_gene: TRBJ2-3; CDR3nt: TGCAGTGCTCGAAGTACAGATACGCAGTATTTT; CDR3aa: CSARSTDTQYF
d_gene: TRBD1; abundance: NA; v_gene: TRBV28; j_gene: TRBJ2-7; CDR3nt: TGTGCCAGCAGAGGACTCCCGGCAGGGACAGGCCTCGCCTACGAGCAGTACTTC; CDR3aa: CASRGLPAGTGLAYEQYF
d_gene: TRBD2; abundance: NA; v_gene: TRBV2; j_gene: TRBJ2-1; CDR3nt: TGTGCCAGCAGCCCCTCTAGCGGGGGCCTCAATGAGCAGTTCTTC; CDR3aa: CASSPSSGGLNEQFF
d_gene: NA; abundance: NA; v_gene: TRBV6-5; j_gene: TRBJ1-2; CDR3nt: TGTGCCAGCAGTTACGGGCCAAGTTCCTATGGCTACACCTTC; CDR3aa: CASSYGPSSYGYTF
d_gene: TRBD1; abundance: NA; v_gene: TRBV28; j_gene: TRBJ1-5; CDR3nt: TGTGCCAGCAGTCCCTCGACAGGGAATCAGCCCCAGCATTTT; CDR3aa: CASSPSTGNQPQHF
d_gene: NA; abundance: NA; v_gene: TRBV7-9; j_gene: TRBJ1-6; CDR3nt: TGTGCCAGCAGCGTCGGGAACACCTATAATTCACCCCTCCACTTT; CDR3aa: CASSVGNTYNSPLHF
d_gene: TRBD2; abundance: NA; v_gene: TRBV5-4; j_gene: TRBJ2-3; CDR3nt: TGTGCCAGCAGCACACTAGCGGGGGGGCAAACAGATACGCAGTATTTT; CDR3aa: CASSTLAGGQTDTQYF